The 29 T cell receptor beta chains listed next were all sequenced from one sample in a study of metastatic and nonmetastatic thyroid tumors. Prior to thyroid surgery, none of the patients had received any treatment. TCRdb re-called the PCR reads through MiXCR. The sample shows tens of thousands of clones, approximately 22% of them seen only once. The source material was blood. These receptor sequences come from a female donor with papillary thyroid cancer or a benign thyroid nodule (not recorded which). Some clones in this sample may be carry-over from other donors' samples.

This clone was seen repeatedly, ten times or more. The chain recombines TRBV5-1 with TRBJ2-7; no definite D call. Trimming cost V 1 base and J 4 bases, with 15 bases left between them. In germline, CDR1 is SGHRS, CDR2 YFSETQ. The CDR3 consists of 15 residues. The CDR3 DNA sequence: TGCGCCAGCAGCTTGTCCCCTCGTATTTTGTACGAGCAGTACTTC. Its translation is CASSLSPRILYEQYF.

The chain recombines TRBV12-3 or TRBV12-4 with TRBJ2-7; D may be TRBD2 (5 bases). CDR3 length equals 13 residues. V was shortened by 6 bases and J by 0 bases, with 9 bases between the two germline ends. CDR3 sequence: CASRSSGSYEQYF. CDR3 coding DNA: TGTGCCAGCAGGTCGAGCGGCTCCTACGAGCAGTACTTC.

A word on this clone: The junction does not match germline at one end; this may be a read error. The V gene is TRBV7-8, the J gene TRBJ1-1; no definite D call. From germline, CDR1 is SGHVS and CDR2 FQNEAQ. CDR3 length: 11 amino acids. CDR3 amino acids: CASPGGSEDFF. The CDR3 DNA follows: TGTGCCAGCCCGGGTGGTAGTGAAGATTTCTTT.

This clone was found many times. Different DNA sequences within this sample yield the same CDR3. CDR3 loop: CASSSSGTGGYEQYF. In DNA form, the CDR3 reads TGTGCCAGCAGTTCCTCCGGAACAGGGGGCTACGAGCAGTACTTC. V and J are TRBV28 and TRBJ2-7, with 8 positions matching TRBD1. Looked up from germline, CDR1 is MDHEN and CDR2 is SYDVKM. The junction had 8 bases not matched to a gene; V was cut back by 4 bases and J by 3 bases. CDR3 size: 15 residues.

There are many counts of this clone. The V gene is TRBV5-5, the J gene TRBJ1-1, with D perhaps matching TRBD1 (5 bases). The length of the CDR3 is 15 residues. From germline, CDR1 is SGHKS and CDR2 YYEKEE (reference sequence). The V end was cut by 1 base, the J end by 1 base, with 11 bases between. The DNA of the CDR3 is TGTGCCAGCAGCTTGTGGGGCTCCTCGAACACTGAAGCTTTCTTT. Translated, it gives CASSLWGSSNTEAFF.

There are a few counts of this clone. This chain connects TRBV9 to TRBJ1-2; D call uncertain. The germline CDR1 and CDR2 sequences are SGDLS and YYNGEE. Trimming cost V 4 bases and J 0 bases, with 16 bases left between them. This CDR3 has 16 residues. The CDR3 nucleotides are TGTGCCAGCAGCCCACTGGTACACTCTTCTAACTATGGCTACACCTTC. Its translation: CASSPLVHSSNYGYTF.

The gene calls are TRBV11-2 and TRBJ2-6; 9 nucleotides agree with TRBD2. CDR1 and CDR2 from the germline V gene are SGHAT and FQNNGV. Trimming cost V 9 bases and J 0 bases; bases outside gene matches: 6. The CDR3 is made up of 16 amino acids. The CDR3 protein is CASIPTSGSGANVLTF. The CDR3 DNA follows: TGTGCCAGTATACCGACTAGCGGCTCTGGGGCCAACGTCCTGACTTTC. The whole variable domain, remainder taken from reference TRBV11-2 and TRBJ2-6, is EAGVAQSPRYKIIEKRQSVAFWCNPISGHATLYWYQQILGQGPKLLIQFQNNGVVDDSQLPKDRFSAERLKGVDSTLKIQPAKLEDSAVYLCASIPTSGSGANVLTFGAGSRLTVL.

This clone occurred a few times. A read error may account for a junction end that differs from germline. This chain links TRBV6-5 with TRBJ1-3; 7 bases are a match to TRBD1. This CDR3 region has 18 residues. Germline lookup yields CDR1 MNHEY and CDR2 SVGAGI. CDR3 loop: CASSYSEGAIRYGKTIYF. The CDR3 nucleotides read TGTGCCAGCAGTTACTCAGAGGGGGCAATTCGCTATGGAAAGACCATATATTTT.

The chain couples TRBV7-2 to TRBJ2-5; no definite D call. Germline assignment: CDR1 SGHTA and CDR2 FQGNSA. The CDR3 loop spans 16 amino acids. Trimming removed 6 bases at V and 2 bases at J, with 19 bases between. The CDR3 coding sequence is TGTGCCAGCAGAAATGGGGTCGGTGTACAACAAGAGACCCAGTACTTC. It codes for CASRNGVGVQQETQYF. Using reference TRBV7-2 and TRBJ2-5 for the parts outside the CDR3, the full variable domain is GAGVSQSPSNKVTEKGKDVELRCDPISGHTALYWYRQSLGQGLEFLIYFQGNSAPDKSGLPSDRFSAERTGGSVSTLTIQRTQQEDSAVYLCASRNGVGVQQETQYFGPGTRLLVL.

The rearrangement joins TRBV11-2 to TRBJ2-7, with a possible D match to TRBD2 (6 bases). The J call may be in error: the DNA end matches TRBJ2-1 better. The V gene's germline CDR1 is SGHAT and CDR2 FQNNGV. CDR3 size: 15 residues. CDR3 in amino acids: CASSSRGGLEYEQFF. CDR3 nucleotides: TGTGCCAGCAGCTCCCGGGGAGGTTTAGAGTACGAGCAGTTCTTC.

This clone was seen many times. The identical CDR3 is also encoded by other nucleotide sequences in the sample. The gene calls are TRBV28 and TRBJ2-5; a possible D gene is TRBD2 (7 bases). The CDR3 contains 16 residues. Germline loops: CDR1 MDHEN, CDR2 SYDVKM. V lost 2 bases and J lost 0, with 13 bases in between. CDR3 amino acids: CASSLARGGYQETQYF. The CDR3 DNA sequence: TGTGCCAGCAGTTTAGCTAGGGGGGGGTACCAAGAGACCCAGTACTTC.

The V and J genes are TRBV20-1 and TRBJ2-1; TRBD2 agrees at 13 bases. CDR3 size: 16 residues. CDR1 and CDR2 from the germline V gene are DFQATT and SNEGSKA (reference sequence). The V segment lost 6 bases and the J segment 7 bases; nucleotides outside the gene matches: 12. In DNA form, the CDR3 reads TGCAGTGCGCCTCCCACTAGCGGGAGGGCCGAAAATGAGCAGTTCTTC. This encodes CSAPPTSGRAENEQFF.

There are many counts of this clone. Other DNA sequences in the sample encode the same CDR3. The chain is built from TRBV15 and TRBJ1-5; tentative D call: TRBD1 (6 bases). The CDR3 length is 12 residues. Germline V gene data show CDR1 as LNHNV and CDR2 as YYDKDF (reference sequence). V gave up 2 bases and J gave up 9 bases, with 8 bases separating them. CDR3 DNA sequence: TGTGCCACCAGCAGACTAGGGGGGCCCCAGCATTTT. Translated: CATSRLGGPQHF.

This clone has ten or more counts. A read error may be the cause here, since a much bigger clone is one base away. The genes are TRBV19 and TRBJ1-3; a weak D match, TRBD1 (5 bases). Germline lookup yields CDR1 LNHDA and CDR2 SQIVND (reference sequence). The CDR3 loop spans 14 amino acids. The CDR3 nucleotides read TGTGTCAGTAGTATCCCCAGGGCTGGAAACACCATATATTTT. It yields the protein CVSSIPRAGNTIYF.

This clone was observed at least ten times. Other DNA sequences in this specimen translate into the identical CDR3. This rearrangement joins TRBV28 to TRBJ1-1, with D possibly being TRBD1 (5 bases). The CDR3 has 15 amino acids. Trimming took off 1 base at V and 0 bases at J, with 9 bases between the two ends. Germline lookup yields CDR1 MDHEN and CDR2 SYDVKM. This CDR3 is CASSLSAGMNTEAFF. Here the CDR3 DNA reads TGTGCCAGCAGTTTATCAGCAGGGATGAACACTGAAGCTTTCTTT.

This clone was seen repeatedly, ten times or more. The chain joins TRBV27 to TRBJ2-7, with D perhaps TRBD1 (7 bases). The CDR3 consists of 14 residues. V lost 5 bases and J lost 3, with 14 bases in between. Looked up from germline, CDR1 is MNHEY and CDR2 is SMNVEV (reference sequence). The CDR3 DNA reads TGTGCCAGCAGTCCTCAGGGGGGAGACTACGAGCAGTACTTC. Translation gives CASSPQGGDYEQYF.

Many counts were recorded for this clone. The rearrangement links TRBV7-8 to TRBJ2-7; 10 bases agree with TRBD2. V shed 4 bases and J 4 bases; nucleotides not matched to a gene: 4. Germline V gives CDR1 SGHVS, CDR2 FQNEAQ. The CDR3 is 14 residues long. DNA of the CDR3: TGTGCCAGCAGCTCGACTAGCGGGTTATACGAGCAGTACTTC. This codes for CASSSTSGLYEQYF.

This clone showed up many times. The chain combines TRBV24-1 with TRBJ2-3; TRBD1 is a possible D gene (6 bases). Deletions cut 4 bases from V and 2 bases from J, with 12 bases between. This CDR3 spans 15 amino acids. Per the germline V gene, CDR1 is KGHDR and CDR2 is SFDVKD. This CDR3 reads CATSDGTHHTDTQYF. For the CDR3, the DNA is TGTGCCACCAGTGACGGGACACACCACACAGATACGCAGTATTTT.

In its sample, this clone was seen many times. The chain links TRBV6-5 to TRBJ2-7; TRBD1 might be the D (7 bases). Germline V gives CDR1 MNHEY, CDR2 SVGAGI. Trimming cost V 0 bases and J 9 bases, with 15 bases left between them. This CDR3 is 14 amino acids long. As DNA, the CDR3 is TGTGCCAGCAGTTACTCGGGGGTGCAGGGGGGGCAGTACTTC. Translation gives CASSYSGVQGGQYF.

This clone was seen many times. The rearrangement links TRBV12-5 to TRBJ1-2; a weak D match, TRBD1 (6 bases). With 5 bases removed from V and 8 bases from J, the gap between germline ends came to 24 bases. Germline V gene lookup returns CDR1 LGHNT and CDR2 FRNRAP. This CDR3 is 16 amino acids long. CDR3 in amino acids: CASGPDAADSSLGYTF. The DNA of the CDR3 is TGTGCTAGTGGTCCTGATGCCGCGGACAGTTCCCTCGGCTACACCTTC.

This rearrangement joins TRBV28 to TRBJ1-3; a possible D gene is TRBD1 (6 bases). V was shortened by 7 bases and J by 5 bases, with 12 bases between the two germline ends. Germline V gene sequence: CDR1 MDHEN, CDR2 SYDVKM. CDR3 length: 13 amino acids. The CDR3 DNA sequence: TGTGCCAGCATTCCGTGGGACAGAAACACCATATATTTT. Translating it yields CASIPWDRNTIYF.

At least ten counts were recorded for this clone. CDR3 sequence: CASSPPGGQGNTIYF. DNA for the CDR3: TGTGCCAGCTCACCTCCCGGGGGACAGGGAAACACCATATATTTT. The genes are TRBV18 and TRBJ1-3, with 7 bases fitting TRBD1. The CDR3 runs 15 residues. V lost 3 bases, J lost 4 bases, and 6 bases stayed unmatched. Germline V gives CDR1 KGHSH, CDR2 LQKENI.

This clone has only a few counts. This may be a read error: a much more frequent sequence differs by one nucleotide. The chain links TRBV6-1 to TRBJ2-3; D is unresolved. The V and J ends lost 9 bases and 2 bases respectively, with 12 bases between them. The germline gives CDR1 MNHNS, CDR2 SASEGT. This CDR3 is built from 13 residues. The DNA for the CDR3 is TGTGCCAGTCAGTTCGGGCCCACAGATACGCAGTATTTT. This sequence encodes CASQFGPTDTQYF.

This clone was observed a few times. Since a much larger clone is just one base distant, this may be a read error. Other DNA sequences in this specimen translate into the identical CDR3. The V call is TRBV7-2, the J call TRBJ2-6; perhaps TRBD1 as D (5 bases). CDR1 is SGHTA and CDR2 is FQGNSA in the germline V gene. The CDR3 consists of 15 residues. The CDR3 protein is CASSNPGRGANVLTF. In nucleotides, the CDR3 is TGTGCCAGCAGCAACCCCGGGCGTGGGGCCAACGTCCTTACTTTC.

The chain has TRBV30 and TRBJ2-2, with unresolved D. V shed 6 bases and J shed 3 bases, with 14 bases lying between them. CDR1 GTSNPN and CDR2 SVGIG come from the germline V gene (reference sequence). The CDR3 loop spans 14 amino acids. The CDR3 bases are TGTGCCTGTAGCCTCCCGTTGTACACCGGGGAGCTGTTTTTT. Its translation: CACSLPLYTGELFF.

This clone appeared many times. The rearrangement uses TRBV28 and TRBJ2-7, with 8 positions matching TRBD1. From germline, CDR1 is MDHEN and CDR2 SYDVKM. The CDR3 totals 13 residues. Unmatched junction bases numbered 9, after V lost 7 bases and J lost 7 bases. DNA of the CDR3: TGTGCCAGCATCGGCGGACAGGGTCGTGAGCAGTACTTC. It codes for CASIGGQGREQYF.

This clone has at least ten counts. The V call is TRBV14, the J call TRBJ2-1, with a weak D call TRBD2 (5 bases). The germline V gene has CDR1 SGHDN and CDR2 FVKESK. The germline V and J ends were trimmed by 5 bases and 4 bases, with 9 bases remaining between them. There are 13 residues in the CDR3. CDR3 bases: TGTGCCAGCAGCGGCGGGCCTTACAATGAGCAGTTCTTC. This encodes CASSGGPYNEQFF.

This clone occurred many times. The chain recombines TRBV12-3 or TRBV12-4 with TRBJ1-6, with D perhaps matching TRBD1 (5 bases). Trimming left V 5 bases short and J 7 bases short, with 12 bases between. This CDR3 has 14 amino acids. DNA of the CDR3: TGTGCCAGCAGTCTCGACAGAGGGAATTCACCCCTCCACTTT. Encoded protein: CASSLDRGNSPLHF.

Comments on this clone: One end of the junction varies from germline; a read error may be responsible. The sample has other DNA sequences that encode this CDR3 too. The chain recombines TRBV5-4 with TRBJ2-4, with D perhaps matching TRBD2 (6 bases). This CDR3 has 14 residues. Germline V lookup: CDR1 SGHNT, CDR2 YYREEE (reference sequence). The CDR3 DNA reads TGCGCCAGCAGCTTGGATAAGGGACTGAACATTCAGTACTTC. Its translation: CASSLDKGLNIQYF.